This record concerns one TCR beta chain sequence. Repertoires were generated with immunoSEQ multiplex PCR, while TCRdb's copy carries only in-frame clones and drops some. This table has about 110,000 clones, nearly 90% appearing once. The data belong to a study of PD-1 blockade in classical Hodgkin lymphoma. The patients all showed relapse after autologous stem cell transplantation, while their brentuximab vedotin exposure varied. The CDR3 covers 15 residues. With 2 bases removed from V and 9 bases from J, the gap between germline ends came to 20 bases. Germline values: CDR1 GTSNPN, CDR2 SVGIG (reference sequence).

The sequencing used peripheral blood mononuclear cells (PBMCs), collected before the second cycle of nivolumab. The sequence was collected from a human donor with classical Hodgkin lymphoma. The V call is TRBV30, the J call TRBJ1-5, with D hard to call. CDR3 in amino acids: CAWSMPRETDRPQHF. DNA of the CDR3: TGTGCCTGGAGTATGCCCCGAGAGACCGATAGGCCCCAGCATTTT.